Below are 21 T cell receptor beta chains sequenced from a single sample in a study of patients and donors after allogeneic stem cell transplantation (dated by TCRdb to 2018 to 2020). Preparation of the library involved RT-PCR. The reads were generated on a NextSeq 550. TCRdb cleaned the public reads at Q25 with fastp, built clones with MiXCR and kept in-frame beta chains. Here each entry gathers all rows of one CDR3 protein and keeps the most common genes and DNA. The sample data list approximately 150,000 distinct CDR3 sequences, and approximately 25% of these were observed just once. Together, the top ten hold roughly a quarter of the sample. What was sequenced was blood, either unsorted or a sorted T cell fraction (not recorded which). The source of these receptors is a human donor who was either an allogeneic HSCT recipient or a stem cell or donor lymphocyte infusion donor (not recorded which). It is not recorded whose cells these are; they may come from a transplant donor.

The genes are TRBV24-1 and TRBJ2-1; D might be TRBD1 or TRBD2, each matching 5 bases. This CDR3 contains 12 residues. The V and J ends lost 7 bases and 8 bases respectively, with 11 bases between them. CDR1 is KGHDR and CDR2 is SFDVKD in the germline V gene. This chain's CDR3 is CATRNLGDEQFF. The CDR3 DNA sequence: TGTGCCACCAGAAACTTGGGGGATGAGCAGTTCTTC.

This clonotype showed up many times. This chain joins TRBV7-3 and TRBJ1-1; no clear D. The germline gives CDR1 SGHTA, CDR2 FQGTGA. The ends were cut back, 0 bases at V and 5 bases at J, with 7 bases in the middle. There are 13 residues in the CDR3. CDR3 residues: CASSLTLGTEAFF. Here the CDR3 DNA reads TGTGCCAGCAGCTTAACGCTTGGGACTGAAGCTTTCTTT. Drawing the rest from reference TRBV7-3 and TRBJ1-1, the complete variable domain is GAGVSQTPSNKVTEKGKYVELRCDPISGHTALYWYRQSLGQGPEFLIYFQGTGAADDSGLPNDRFFAVRPEGSVSTLKIQRTERGDSAVYLCASSLTLGTEAFFGQGTRLTVV.

V is TRBV4-2 and J is TRBJ2-1; 7 bases are a match to TRBD2. The CDR3 runs to 15 residues. V lost 1 base to trimming and J lost 2 bases; unmatched junction nucleotides: 2. CDR1 and CDR2 from the germline V gene are LGHNA and YNFKEQ. CDR3 DNA sequence: TGTGCCAGCAGCCAAGCGGGGGGAACCTACAATGAGCAGTTCTTC. Translated, it gives CASSQAGGTYNEQFF.

This clonotype appeared many times. V gene TRBV11-3 combines with J gene TRBJ1-1; no clear D gene. V was pared by 3 bases and J by 3 bases, with 8 bases between. The CDR3 runs to 13 residues. Germline assignment: CDR1 SGHNT and CDR2 YENEEA. The CDR3: CASSFVPDTEAFF. Here the CDR3 DNA reads TGTGCCAGCAGCTTCGTTCCGGACACTGAAGCTTTCTTT.

This clonotype was picked up a small number of times. The chain has TRBV5-1 and TRBJ2-5, with D perhaps matching TRBD1 or TRBD2 (6 bases each). CDR1 is SGHRS and CDR2 is YFSETQ in the germline V gene. This CDR3 spans 17 amino acids. V lost 1 base and J lost 3, with 19 bases in between. The CDR3 region is CASSLFLASGAEETQYF. CDR3 sequence (DNA): TGCGCCAGCAGCTTGTTCCTAGCTTCGGGGGCTGAAGAGACCCAGTACTTC.

There are a few counts of this clonotype. This rearrangement joins TRBV2 to TRBJ1-5, with D maybe TRBD1 (5 bases). CDR3 length: 14 amino acids. Germline CDR1 reads SNHLY; CDR2 reads FYNNEI. V lost 2 bases and J lost 5, with 10 bases in between. The CDR3 protein is CASSETRADQPQHF. In DNA form, the CDR3 reads TGTGCCAGCAGTGAAACCAGGGCCGATCAGCCCCAGCATTTT.

This clonotype was recorded at least ten times. This chain connects TRBV20-1 to TRBJ2-1; the D is unclear. Germline lookup yields CDR1 DFQATT and CDR2 SNEGSKA (reference sequence). With 0 bases removed from V and 12 bases from J, the gap between germline ends came to 15 bases. This CDR3 has 13 amino acids. The CDR3 region is CSARDPTEMRQFF. The CDR3 DNA is TGCAGTGCTAGAGATCCCACTGAGATGCGGCAGTTCTTC.

V is TRBV6-6 and J is TRBJ2-3; 7 bases agree with TRBD1. This CDR3 is 13 amino acids long. With 5 bases clipped from V and 1 base from J, the junction kept 0 bases outside the gene matches. Germline-derived CDR1 and CDR2 are MNHNY and SVGAGI (reference sequence). The CDR3 region has the DNA TGTGCCAGCAGTACAGGGGGCACAGATACGCAGTATTTT. Protein: CASSTGGTDTQYF.

The CDR3 loop is CSVDPTRDYSANEQFF. CDR3 coding DNA: TGCAGCGTTGATCCCACCCGGGACTACTCTGCCAATGAGCAGTTCTTC. The V call is TRBV29-1, the J call TRBJ2-1; 7 bases fit TRBD2. The CDR3 is 16 amino acids. CDR1 is SQVTM and CDR2 is ANQGSEA in the germline V gene. The junction had 14 bases not matched to a gene; V was cut back by 3 bases and J by 6 bases.

This clonotype was seen a handful of times. The chain combines TRBV5-1 with TRBJ1-5, with 7 positions matching TRBD1. CDR1 and CDR2 (germline): SGHRS, YFSETQ. CDR3 length equals 16 residues. The V gene end was trimmed by 0 bases and the J gene end by 3 bases; junction bases not matched to a gene: 6. CDR3 coding DNA: TGCGCCAGCAGCTTGGGAAGAGGACAGGCCAATCAGCCCCAGCATTTT. This gives the protein CASSLGRGQANQPQHF.

This clonotype was seen many times. This chain uses TRBV5-8 with TRBJ1-2; D call uncertain. CDR3 length equals 9 residues. V lost 5 bases and J lost 5, with 1 base in between. Per germline, CDR1 SGHTS and CDR2 YDEGEE. CDR3 nucleotides: TGTGCCAGCAGATATGGCTACACCTTC. Translation: CASRYGYTF.

This rearrangement joins TRBV23-1 to TRBJ2-1; no clear D gene. TRBV23-1 is an ORF; its function is uncertain. V lost 2 bases to trimming and J lost 10 bases, with 6 bases between them. The CDR3 runs to 11 residues. The CDR3 sequence: CASSQSAEQFF. The CDR3 DNA is TGCGCCAGCAGTCAAAGTGCGGAGCAGTTCTTC.

This clonotype was seen a handful of times. V is TRBV18 and J is TRBJ2-6, with 11 bases fitting TRBD1. Germline V CDR1 and CDR2: KGHSH, LQKENI. CDR3 length: 17 residues. With 1 base clipped from V and 4 bases from J, the junction kept 3 bases outside the gene matches. The DNA for the CDR3 is TGTGCCAGCTCACCACGGACAGGGGGCTTCGGGGCCAACGTCCTGACTTTC. This codes for CASSPRTGGFGANVLTF.

This clonotype was recorded a few times. J is TRBJ2-7 and V is TRBV5-1; 8 bases line up with TRBD2. V lost 0 bases to trimming and J lost 2 bases; unmatched junction nucleotides: 4. The CDR3 is 15 residues long. Germline V gene sequence: CDR1 SGHRS, CDR2 YFSETQ. The CDR3 reads CASSLDSGGAYEQYF. CDR3 in DNA: TGCGCCAGCAGCTTGGATTCGGGAGGGGCCTACGAGCAGTACTTC. The complete variable domain, with remaining parts taken from reference TRBV5-1 and TRBJ2-7, reads KAGVTQTPRYLIKTRGQQVTLSCSPISGHRSVSWYQQTPGQGLQFLFEYFSETQRNKGNFPGRFSGRQFSNSRSEMNVSTLELGDSALYLCASSLDSGGAYEQYFGPGTRLTVT.

The chain joins TRBV5-1 to TRBJ2-1, with TRBD2 identical over 10 bases. CDR1 and CDR2 from the germline V gene are SGHRS and YFSETQ. The CDR3 is 14 residues long. The V and J ends lost 1 base and 9 bases, in that order; junction bases with no gene match: 4. DNA of the CDR3: TGCGCCAGCAGCTTGCGTCTAGCGGGAGTTGAGCAGTTCTTC. It codes for CASSLRLAGVEQFF.

There are a few counts of this clonotype. This sequence joins TRBV25-1 and TRBJ2-3; D possibly matches TRBD1 or TRBD2 (5 bases each). Germline loops: CDR1 MGHDK, CDR2 SYGVNS. Trimming shortened V by 9 bases and J by 1 base, and 26 bases separated the two germline ends. This CDR3 spans 18 amino acids. This CDR3 reads CASTGDGDVFVGTDTQYF. In nucleotides, the CDR3 is TGTGCCAGTACAGGAGACGGGGACGTCTTCGTAGGCACAGATACGCAGTATTTT.

The chain employs TRBV5-1 and TRBJ2-7, with a possible D match to TRBD1 (6 bases). The CDR3 extends over 13 amino acids. Germline CDR1 and CDR2: SGHRS and YFSETQ. The V gene lost 5 bases and the J gene lost 4 bases, with 13 bases spanning the gap. This CDR3 reads CASSYGGSYEQYF. CDR3 nucleotides: TGCGCCAGCAGTTATGGGGGCAGTTACGAGCAGTACTTC. The entire variable domain, with the rest obtained from reference TRBV5-1 and TRBJ2-7, is as follows: KAGVTQTPRYLIKTRGQQVTLSCSPISGHRSVSWYQQTPGQGLQFLFEYFSETQRNKGNFPGRFSGRQFSNSRSEMNVSTLELGDSALYLCASSYGGSYEQYFGPGTRLTVT.

This chain connects TRBV5-1 to TRBJ1-1; tentative D call: TRBD1 (6 bases). CDR1 is SGHRS, CDR2 YFSETQ, per germline. The V gene lost 0 bases and the J gene lost 5 bases, with 17 bases spanning the gap. This CDR3 spans 16 amino acids. The CDR3 spells CASSLAAGVDVTEAFF. DNA of the CDR3: TGCGCCAGCAGCTTGGCCGCAGGGGTGGACGTAACTGAAGCTTTCTTT.

This chain links TRBV12-3 or TRBV12-4 with TRBJ2-5; 7 positions match TRBD1. Trimming took 6 bases from V and 3 from J; bases not matched to a gene: 7. CDR3 length: 14 amino acids. For the CDR3, the DNA is TGTGCCAGCAGCCCATGGGGGACAGAAGAGACCCAGTACTTC. It is translated as CASSPWGTEETQYF.

In nucleotides, the CDR3 is TGCAGCGTTTCTGGACTAGCGGGTTCCTACGAGCAGTACTTC. It encodes CSVSGLAGSYEQYF. The chain carries TRBV29-1 and TRBJ2-7; 11 positions agree with TRBD2. Germline assignment: CDR1 SQVTM and CDR2 ANQGSEA. The CDR3 covers 14 residues. J lost 1 base, V lost 5 bases, and 4 bases had no gene match.

This clonotype was seen a handful of times. The CDR3 region has the DNA TGTGCCAGCAGTTCCGGGCTAGCGGGCACAGATACGCAGTATTTT. As protein: CASSSGLAGTDTQYF. The V call is TRBV12-3 or TRBV12-4, the J call TRBJ2-3; 7 nucleotides match TRBD2. This CDR3 has 15 residues. V was pared by 4 bases and J by 1 base, with 5 bases of the junction left unmatched.